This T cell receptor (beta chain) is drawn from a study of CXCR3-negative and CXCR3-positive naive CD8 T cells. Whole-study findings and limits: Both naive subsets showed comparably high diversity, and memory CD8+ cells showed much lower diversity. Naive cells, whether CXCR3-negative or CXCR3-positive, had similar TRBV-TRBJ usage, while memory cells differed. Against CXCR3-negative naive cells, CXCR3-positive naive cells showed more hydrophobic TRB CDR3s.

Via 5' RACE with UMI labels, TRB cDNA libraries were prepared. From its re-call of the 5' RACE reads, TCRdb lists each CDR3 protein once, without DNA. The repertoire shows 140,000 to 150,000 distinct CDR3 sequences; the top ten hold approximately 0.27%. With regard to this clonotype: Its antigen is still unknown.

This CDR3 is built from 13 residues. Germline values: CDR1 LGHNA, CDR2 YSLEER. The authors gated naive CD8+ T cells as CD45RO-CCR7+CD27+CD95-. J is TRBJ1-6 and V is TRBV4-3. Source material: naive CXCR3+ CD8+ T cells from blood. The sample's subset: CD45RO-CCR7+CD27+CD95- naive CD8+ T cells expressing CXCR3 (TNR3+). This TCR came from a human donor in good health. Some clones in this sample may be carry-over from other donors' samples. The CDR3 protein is CASSQDLNSPLHF.